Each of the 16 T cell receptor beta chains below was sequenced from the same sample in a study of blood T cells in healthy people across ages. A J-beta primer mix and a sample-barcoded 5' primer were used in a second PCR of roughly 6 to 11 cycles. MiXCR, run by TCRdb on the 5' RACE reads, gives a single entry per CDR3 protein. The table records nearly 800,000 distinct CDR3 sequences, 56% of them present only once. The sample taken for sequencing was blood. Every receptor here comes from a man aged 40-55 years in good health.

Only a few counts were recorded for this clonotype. DNA for the CDR3: TGTGCCAGCAGCGCGACAGGGGCCCGCTCACCCCTCCACTTT. Translation: CASSATGARSPLHF. This rearrangement joins TRBV9 to TRBJ1-6; 8 bases map to TRBD1. The CDR3 extends over 14 amino acids. Germline V gene data show CDR1 as SGDLS and CDR2 as YYNGEE. After removal of 3 bases from V and 10 bases from J, the junction contained 6 bases not matched to a gene. Based on the CDR3 plus reference TRBV9 and TRBJ1-6, the full variable domain is DSGVTQTPKHLITATGQRVTLRCSPRSGDLSVYWYQQSLDQGLQFLIQYYNGEERAKGNILERFSAQQFPDLHSELNLSSLELGDSALYFCASSATGARSPLHFGNGTRLTVT.

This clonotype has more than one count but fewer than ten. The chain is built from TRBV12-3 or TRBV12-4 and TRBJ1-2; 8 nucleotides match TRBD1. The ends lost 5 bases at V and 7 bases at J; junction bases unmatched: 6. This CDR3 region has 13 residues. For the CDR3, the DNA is TGTGCCAGCAGTGTAGGACAGGGTGTTGGCTACACCTTC. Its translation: CASSVGQGVGYTF.

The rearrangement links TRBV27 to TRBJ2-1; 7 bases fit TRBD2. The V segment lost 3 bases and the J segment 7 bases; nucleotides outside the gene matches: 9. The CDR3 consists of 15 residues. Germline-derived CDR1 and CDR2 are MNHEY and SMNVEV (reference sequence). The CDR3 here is CASSLRWRERNEQFF. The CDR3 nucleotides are TGTGCCAGCAGTTTGAGGTGGCGGGAGCGGAATGAGCAGTTCTTC.

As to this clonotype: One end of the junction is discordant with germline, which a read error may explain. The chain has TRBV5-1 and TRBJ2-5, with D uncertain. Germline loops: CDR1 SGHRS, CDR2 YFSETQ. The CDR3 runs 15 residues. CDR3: CASGSLPNSQKTQYF. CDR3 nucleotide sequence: TGCGCCAGCGGTTCCCTACCTAATTCCCAAAAGACCCAGTACTTC. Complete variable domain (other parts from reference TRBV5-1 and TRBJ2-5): KAGVTQTPRYLIKTRGQQVTLSCSPISGHRSVSWYQQTPGQGLQFLFEYFSETQRNKGNFPGRFSGRQFSNSRSEMNVSTLELGDSALYLCASGSLPNSQKTQYFGPGTRLLVL.

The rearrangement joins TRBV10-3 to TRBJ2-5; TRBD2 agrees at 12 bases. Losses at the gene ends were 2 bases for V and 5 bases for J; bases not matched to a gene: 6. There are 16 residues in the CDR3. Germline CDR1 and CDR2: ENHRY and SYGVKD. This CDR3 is CAISEPSGRATETQYF. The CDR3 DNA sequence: TGTGCCATCAGTGAGCCTAGCGGGAGGGCCACGGAGACCCAGTACTTC.

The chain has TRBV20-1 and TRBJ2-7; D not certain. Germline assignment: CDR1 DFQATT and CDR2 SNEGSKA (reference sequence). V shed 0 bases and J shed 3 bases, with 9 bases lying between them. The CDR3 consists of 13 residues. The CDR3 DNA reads TGCAGTGCTAGAGATCTGGAGAGCTACGAGCAGTACTTC. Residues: CSARDLESYEQYF.

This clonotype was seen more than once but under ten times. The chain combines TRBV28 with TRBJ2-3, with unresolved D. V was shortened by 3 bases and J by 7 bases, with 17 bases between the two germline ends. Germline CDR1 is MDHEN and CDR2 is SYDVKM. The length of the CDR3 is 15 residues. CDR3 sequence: CASSFSRTHRNTQYF. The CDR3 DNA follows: TGTGCCAGCAGTTTTAGCAGGACCCATCGTAATACGCAGTATTTT.

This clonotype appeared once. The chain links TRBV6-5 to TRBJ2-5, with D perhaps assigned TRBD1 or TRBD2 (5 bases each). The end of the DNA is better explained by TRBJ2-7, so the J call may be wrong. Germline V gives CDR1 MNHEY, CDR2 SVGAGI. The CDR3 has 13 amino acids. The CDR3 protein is CAIARDPLGEQYF. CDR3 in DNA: TGTGCCATCGCCCGGGACCCATTAGGCGAGCAGTACTTC.

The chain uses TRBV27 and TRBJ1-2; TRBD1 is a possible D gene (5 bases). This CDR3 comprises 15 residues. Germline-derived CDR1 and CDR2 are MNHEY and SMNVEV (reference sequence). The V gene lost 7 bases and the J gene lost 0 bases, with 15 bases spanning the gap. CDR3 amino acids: CASNPTRGTNYGYTF. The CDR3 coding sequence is TGTGCCAGCAACCCAACTAGGGGAACTAACTATGGCTACACCTTC.

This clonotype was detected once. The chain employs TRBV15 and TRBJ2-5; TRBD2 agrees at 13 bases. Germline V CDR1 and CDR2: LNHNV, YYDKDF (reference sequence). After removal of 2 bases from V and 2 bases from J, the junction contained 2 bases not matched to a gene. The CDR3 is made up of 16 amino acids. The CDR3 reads CATSRPGLAGQETQYF. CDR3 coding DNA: TGTGCCACCAGCAGACCGGGACTAGCGGGGCAAGAGACCCAGTACTTC.

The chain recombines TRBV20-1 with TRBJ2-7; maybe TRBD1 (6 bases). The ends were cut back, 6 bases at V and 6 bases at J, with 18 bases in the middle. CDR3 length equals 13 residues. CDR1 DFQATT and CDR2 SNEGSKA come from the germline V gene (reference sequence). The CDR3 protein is CSASGTRSVEQYF. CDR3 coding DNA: TGCAGTGCCTCCGGGACAAGGAGCGTCGAGCAGTACTTC.

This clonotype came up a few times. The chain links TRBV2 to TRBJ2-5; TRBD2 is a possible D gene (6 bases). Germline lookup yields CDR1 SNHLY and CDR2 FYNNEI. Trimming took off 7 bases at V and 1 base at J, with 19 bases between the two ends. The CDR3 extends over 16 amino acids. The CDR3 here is CASTQRGRRVQETQYF. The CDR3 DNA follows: TGTGCCAGCACCCAACGGGGGAGGAGGGTCCAAGAGACCCAGTACTTC.

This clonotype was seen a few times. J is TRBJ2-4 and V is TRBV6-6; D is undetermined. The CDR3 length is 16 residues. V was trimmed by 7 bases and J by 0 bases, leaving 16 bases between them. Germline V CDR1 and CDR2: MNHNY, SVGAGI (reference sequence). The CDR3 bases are TGTGCCAGCACCATCTACGAATACGAAGCCAAAAACATTCAGTACTTC. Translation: CASTIYEYEAKNIQYF.

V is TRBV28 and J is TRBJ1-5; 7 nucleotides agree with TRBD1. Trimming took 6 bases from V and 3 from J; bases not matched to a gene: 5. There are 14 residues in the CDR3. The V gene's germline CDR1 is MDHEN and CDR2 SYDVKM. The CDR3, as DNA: TGTGCCAGCAGACGACAGGGTGACAATCAGCCCCAGCATTTT. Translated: CASRRQGDNQPQHF.

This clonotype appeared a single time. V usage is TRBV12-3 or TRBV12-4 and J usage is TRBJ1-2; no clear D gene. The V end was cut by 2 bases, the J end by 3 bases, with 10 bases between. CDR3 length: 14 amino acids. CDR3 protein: CASSLRGYDYGYTF. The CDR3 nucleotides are TGTGCCAGCAGTTTACGAGGGTACGACTATGGCTACACCTTC.

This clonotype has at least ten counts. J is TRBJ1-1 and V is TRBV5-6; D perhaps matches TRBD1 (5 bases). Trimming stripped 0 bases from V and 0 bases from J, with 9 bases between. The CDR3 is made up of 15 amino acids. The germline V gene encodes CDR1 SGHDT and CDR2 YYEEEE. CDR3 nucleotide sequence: TGTGCCAGCAGCTTGGGTGGGGGGTTGAACACTGAAGCTTTCTTT. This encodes CASSLGGGLNTEAFF.